This paragraph covers one T cell receptor beta chain sequence. Profiling relied on immunoSEQ multiplex PCR, and the TCRdb table lists in-frame clones only, not all of them. The table lists 300,000 to 500,000 clones, 75% to 90% of them singletons. These data originate in a study of Ad26.COV2.S vaccination and SARS-CoV-2 variants. Study-wide background: The donor was enrolled in the Ad26.COV2.S arm of the COV1001 trial. Ad26.COV2.S, an intramuscular injection, was given once or twice 56 days apart.

Germline CDR1 is LGHDT and CDR2 is YNNKEL (reference sequence). Deletions cut 4 bases from V and 3 bases from J, with 9 bases between. The CDR3 sequence is 14 residues long. Treatment denoted: some 20 received Ad26.COV2.S at low or high dose, single or two shots; about 5 received placebo; per-sample allocation not given. Sampling happened 63 days after the first vaccine or placebo injection. This TCR came from a person between 18 and 59 years old who received the Ad26.COV2.S COVID-19 vaccine or a placebo. This chain uses TRBV3-1 (or the pseudogene TRBV3-2) with TRBJ2-2; D may be TRBD1 or TRBD2 (5 bases each). Sequenced material: peripheral blood, taken in a trial of Ad26.COV2.S vaccine versus placebo. CDR3 amino acids: CASSRGLDTGELFF. The CDR3 DNA reads as TGTGCCAGCAGCCGGGGGTTGGACACCGGGGAGCTGTTTTTT.